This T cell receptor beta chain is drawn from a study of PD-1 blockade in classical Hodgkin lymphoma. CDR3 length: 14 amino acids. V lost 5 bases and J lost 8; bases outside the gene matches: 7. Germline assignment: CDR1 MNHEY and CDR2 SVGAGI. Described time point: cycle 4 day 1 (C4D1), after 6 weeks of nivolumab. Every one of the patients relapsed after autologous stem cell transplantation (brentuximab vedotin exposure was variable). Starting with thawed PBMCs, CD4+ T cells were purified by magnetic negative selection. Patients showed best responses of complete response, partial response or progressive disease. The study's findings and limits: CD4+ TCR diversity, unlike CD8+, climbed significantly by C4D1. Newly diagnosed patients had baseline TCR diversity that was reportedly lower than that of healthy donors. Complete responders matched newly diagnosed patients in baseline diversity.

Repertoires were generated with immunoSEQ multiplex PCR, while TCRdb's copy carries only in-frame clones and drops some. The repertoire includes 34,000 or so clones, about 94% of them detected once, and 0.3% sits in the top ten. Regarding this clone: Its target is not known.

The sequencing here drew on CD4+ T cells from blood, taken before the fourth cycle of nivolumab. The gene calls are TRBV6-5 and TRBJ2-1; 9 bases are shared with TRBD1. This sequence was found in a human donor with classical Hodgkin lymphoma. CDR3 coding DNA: TGTGCCAGCAGTCGGGACAGGGTTGAACATGAGCAGTTCTTC. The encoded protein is CASSRDRVEHEQFF.